Shown below are 23 T cell receptor beta chains from a single sample sequenced in a study of Graves' ophthalmopathy and Graves' hyperthyroidism. The authors amplified TCR beta CDR3 regions, and they did so from RNA transcripts for repertoire sequencing. Scientists carried out first-round RT-PCR using HTBI primers and then a second-round multiplex PCR. MiXCR was run by TCRdb on the multiplex PCR reads, yielding one entry per CDR3 protein. The sample yields about 480,000 distinct CDR3 sequences, approximately 15% seen once. The sequencing input was blood. These receptors all stem from a woman in her twenties or thirties with Graves' ophthalmopathy.

The sample holds many counts of this clonotype. The chain is built from TRBV7-2 and TRBJ1-1; 7 positions match TRBD1. The V and J ends lost 4 bases and 4 bases, in that order; junction bases with no gene match: 9. Germline V gene lookup returns CDR1 SGHTA and CDR2 FQGNSA. This CDR3 is built from 15 residues. In DNA, the CDR3 is TGTGCCAGCAGCTCCTCAACAGGGGTAACCACTGAAGCTTTCTTT. It encodes CASSSSTGVTTEAFF.

This clonotype was recorded many times. The chain carries TRBV2 and TRBJ2-2; D perhaps matches TRBD2 (5 bases). The CDR3 length is 16 residues. Germline CDR1 is SNHLY and CDR2 is FYNNEI. Deletions cut 7 bases from V and 1 base from J, with 16 bases between. CDR3 loop: CASTQGGGLNTGELFF. The DNA of the CDR3 is TGTGCCAGCACCCAAGGAGGCGGACTGAACACCGGGGAGCTGTTTTTT. Full variable domain (missing parts from reference TRBV2 and TRBJ2-2): EPEVTQTPSHQVTQMGQEVILRCVPISNHLYFYWYRQILGQKVEFLVSFYNNEISEKSEIFDDQFSVERPDGSNFTLKIRSTKLEDSAMYFCASTQGGGLNTGELFFGEGSRLTVL.

This clonotype was counted only a few times. The rearrangement joins TRBV5-1 to TRBJ2-7, with D possibly TRBD1 on 6 matching bases. Germline CDR1 SGHRS, CDR2 YFSETQ. CDR3 size: 14 residues. Between the trimmed V and J ends, which lost 4 bases and 2 bases, there was a span of 13 bases. This CDR3 reads CASSRDNNPYEQYF. In nucleotides, the CDR3 is TGCGCCAGCAGCAGGGACAACAATCCCTACGAGCAGTACTTC.

This clonotype was counted many times. V and J are TRBV6-5 and TRBJ2-7, with D perhaps TRBD1 (5 bases). The germline gives CDR1 MNHEY, CDR2 SVGAGI. This CDR3 contains 15 residues. V was shortened by 0 bases and J by 5 bases, with 14 bases between the two germline ends. The CDR3 region has the DNA TGTGCCAGCAGTTACTCTGAAAGGGGCGCCCACGAGCAGTACTTC. This translates into CASSYSERGAHEQYF.

This clonotype was counted only a few times. The junction differs from germline at one of its ends, possibly a read error. The chain recombines TRBV27 with TRBJ2-4, with D maybe TRBD2 (5 bases). CDR3 length: 15 amino acids. Germline CDR1 and CDR2: MNHEY and SMNVEV (reference sequence). CDR3 protein: CASSSIDGAANIKYF. CDR3 nucleotide sequence: TGTGCCAGCAGTTCTATTGACGGAGCGGCAAACATTAAGTACTTC.

The genes are TRBV30 and TRBJ2-2, with a weak D call TRBD1 (6 bases). The CDR3 loop spans 13 amino acids. V was trimmed by 2 bases and J by 8 bases, leaving 12 bases between them. Germline V gene data show CDR1 as GTSNPN and CDR2 as SVGIG (reference sequence). This chain's CDR3 is CAWSRQVTGELFF. The CDR3 DNA reads as TGTGCCTGGAGTCGACAGGTTACTGGGGAGCTGTTTTTT.

This clonotype was seen ten or more times. The J gene is TRBJ1-3, the V gene TRBV12-3 or TRBV12-4; TRBD1 aligns across 10 bases. V trimming: 5 bases; J trimming: 4 bases; junction bases outside the gene matches: 14. The CDR3 consists of 18 residues. The CDR3 region is CASSPRTGGGVGGNTIYF. The CDR3 DNA is TGTGCCAGCAGTCCCCGGACAGGGGGAGGAGTAGGCGGAAACACCATATATTTT.

This clonotype was seen at least ten times. The rearrangement links TRBV12-5 to TRBJ1-1; D call uncertain. The germline V gene has CDR1 LGHNT and CDR2 FRNRAP. Trimming left V 1 base short and J 1 base short, with 10 bases between. The CDR3 runs 15 residues. The CDR3, as DNA: TGTGCTAGTGGTTTGGAGGGCGCAGGGAACACTGAAGCTTTCTTT. Its translation: CASGLEGAGNTEAFF.

This clonotype was detected ten times or more. The V call is TRBV28, the J call TRBJ1-6, with TRBD1 matching over 11 bases. This CDR3 spans 12 amino acids. Germline CDR1 and CDR2: MDHEN and SYDVKM. The junction had 6 bases not matched to a gene; V was cut back by 4 bases and J by 19 bases. CDR3 protein: CASSSPGTGGHF. For the CDR3, the DNA is TGTGCCAGCAGTTCACCCGGGACAGGGGGTCACTTT.

V usage is TRBV27 and J usage is TRBJ2-7; 10 positions match TRBD2. Germline CDR1 reads MNHEY; CDR2 reads SMNVEV (reference sequence). J was trimmed by 6 bases and V by 5 bases; bases with no gene match: 7. CDR3 length: 14 residues. CDR3 amino acids: CASSALLAGSEQYF. For the CDR3, the DNA is TGTGCCAGCAGTGCCCTACTAGCGGGGAGCGAGCAGTACTTC.

This clonotype was seen ten or more times. The chain links TRBV12-3 or TRBV12-4 to TRBJ2-2, with D perhaps TRBD1 (6 bases). Between the trimmed V and J ends, which lost 6 bases and 3 bases, there was a span of 11 bases. The CDR3 loop spans 14 amino acids. CDR3 amino acids: CASRDEGDTGELFF. The CDR3 region has the DNA TGTGCCAGCAGGGACGAGGGGGACACCGGGGAGCTGTTTTTT.

This clonotype was seen ten or more times. The V call is TRBV5-1, the J call TRBJ2-7, with 8 bases aligning to TRBD2. V shed 4 bases and J 5 bases; nucleotides not matched to a gene: 11. CDR1 SGHRS and CDR2 YFSETQ come from the germline V gene. CDR3 size: 15 residues. CDR3 sequence reads: CASSPLFLAGHEQYF. The CDR3 coding sequence is TGCGCCAGCAGCCCGCTCTTCCTAGCGGGCCACGAGCAGTACTTC.

This clonotype was observed many times. The chain employs TRBV29-1 and TRBJ2-2, with a possible D match to TRBD1 (6 bases). The V gene's germline CDR1 is SQVTM and CDR2 ANQGSEA. The V end was cut by 4 bases, the J end by 1 base, with 10 bases between. The CDR3 sequence is 14 residues long. The CDR3 sequence: CSVADRLNTGELFF. In DNA form, the CDR3 reads TGCAGCGTTGCGGACAGACTGAACACCGGGGAGCTGTTTTTT.

A word on this clonotype: Lacking the conserved final phenylalanine or tryptophan, this CDR3 likely reflects a read error. It is unclear where the CDR3 begins or ends on the DNA, so no DNA is shown, and the CDR3 is as TCRdb lists it. The chain's CDR3 is CASSESTTNTEACY. The chain links TRBV10-2 to TRBJ1-1. Germline lookup yields CDR1 WSHSY and CDR2 SAAADI. The CDR3 sequence runs 14 residues, both termini included.

This clonotype was counted at least ten times. This chain connects TRBV20-1 to TRBJ1-6; D is undetermined. The CDR3 loop spans 15 amino acids. Trimming cost V 5 bases and J 6 bases, with 17 bases left between them. The germline gives CDR1 DFQATT, CDR2 SNEGSKA (reference sequence). CDR3 residues: CSARPPSGFNSPLHF. The CDR3 DNA sequence: TGCAGTGCTCGGCCCCCGTCCGGGTTTAATTCACCCCTCCACTTT.

This clonotype was observed at least ten times. This chain uses TRBV12-3 or TRBV12-4 with TRBJ1-2; 11 bases align to TRBD1. The V and J ends lost 4 bases and 6 bases, in that order; junction bases with no gene match: 4. The CDR3 covers 14 residues. CDR3 sequence: CASSSGQGADGYTF. DNA of the CDR3: TGTGCCAGCAGTTCAGGACAGGGGGCTGATGGCTACACCTTC.

In its sample, this clonotype was seen many times. Germline and junction disagree at one end, which may indicate a read error. The V call is TRBV5-6, the J call TRBJ2-7, with 10 nucleotides matching TRBD1. There are 14 residues in the CDR3. Germline CDR1 and CDR2: SGHDT and YYEEEE. The CDR3 protein is CACSRDRGPYEQYF. The CDR3 DNA reads TGTGCCTGCAGCCGGGACAGGGGCCCCTACGAGCAGTACTTC.

This clonotype was seen many times. This sequence joins TRBV28 and TRBJ1-2; D is unresolved. The V and J ends lost 7 bases and 8 bases respectively, with 14 bases between them. The CDR3 loop spans 12 amino acids. Germline loops: CDR1 MDHEN, CDR2 SYDVKM. CDR3 in amino acids: CASNGPPYGYTF. CDR3 in DNA: TGTGCCAGCAACGGACCCCCTTACGGCTACACCTTC.

This chain links TRBV6-1 with TRBJ1-1, with D hard to call. The germline V gene encodes CDR1 MNHNS and CDR2 SASEGT. The length of the CDR3 is 14 residues. V was cut by 4 bases and J by 4 bases, with 13 bases left in between. As DNA, the CDR3 is TGTGCCAGCAGTGCCATCCGCACGGGCACTGAAGCTTTCTTT. Its translation is CASSAIRTGTEAFF.

This clonotype was seen many times. The CDR3 DNA reads TGTGCCAGCAGTGAGGACAGTTCGGGCTACACCTTC. Its translation: CASSEDSSGYTF. The chain uses TRBV25-1 and TRBJ1-2, with D possibly being TRBD1 (6 bases). The CDR3 covers 12 residues. Germline V CDR1 and CDR2: MGHDK, SYGVNS. The V gene lost 3 bases and the J gene lost 8 bases, with 10 bases spanning the gap.

The chain is built from TRBV20-1 and TRBJ1-2, with 7 bases identical to TRBD1. Unmatched junction bases numbered 5, after V lost 8 bases and J lost 8 bases. The CDR3 length is 10 residues. Germline V lookup: CDR1 DFQATT, CDR2 SNEGSKA (reference sequence). CDR3 sequence reads: CSLTGAGYTF. In DNA, the CDR3 is TGCAGTTTAACAGGGGCCGGCTACACCTTC.

This clonotype was seen many times. The gene calls are TRBV20-1 and TRBJ1-2; D gene uncertain. The germline V gene has CDR1 DFQATT and CDR2 SNEGSKA (reference sequence). The CDR3 has 15 amino acids. Between the trimmed V and J ends, which lost 7 bases and 1 base, there was a span of 19 bases. CDR3 region: CSVVSVEALNYGYTF. The CDR3 region has the DNA TGCAGTGTGGTGTCGGTAGAAGCGCTTAACTATGGCTACACCTTC.

The rearrangement links TRBV11-2 to TRBJ2-5, with D perhaps TRBD2 (5 bases). This CDR3 is built from 17 residues. Trimming pared 4 bases from V and 5 bases from J, leaving 23 bases between. Germline V lookup: CDR1 SGHAT, CDR2 FQNNGV. For the CDR3, the DNA is TGTGCCAGCAGCTCTATCTTCCGGGGTGGTGGTCCGGAGACCCAGTACTTC. This codes for CASSSIFRGGGPETQYF. The full variable domain, with the rest looked up from reference TRBV11-2 and TRBJ2-5, is EAGVAQSPRYKIIEKRQSVAFWCNPISGHATLYWYQQILGQGPKLLIQFQNNGVVDDSQLPKDRFSAERLKGVDSTLKIQPAKLEDSAVYLCASSSIFRGGGPETQYFGPGTRLLVL.